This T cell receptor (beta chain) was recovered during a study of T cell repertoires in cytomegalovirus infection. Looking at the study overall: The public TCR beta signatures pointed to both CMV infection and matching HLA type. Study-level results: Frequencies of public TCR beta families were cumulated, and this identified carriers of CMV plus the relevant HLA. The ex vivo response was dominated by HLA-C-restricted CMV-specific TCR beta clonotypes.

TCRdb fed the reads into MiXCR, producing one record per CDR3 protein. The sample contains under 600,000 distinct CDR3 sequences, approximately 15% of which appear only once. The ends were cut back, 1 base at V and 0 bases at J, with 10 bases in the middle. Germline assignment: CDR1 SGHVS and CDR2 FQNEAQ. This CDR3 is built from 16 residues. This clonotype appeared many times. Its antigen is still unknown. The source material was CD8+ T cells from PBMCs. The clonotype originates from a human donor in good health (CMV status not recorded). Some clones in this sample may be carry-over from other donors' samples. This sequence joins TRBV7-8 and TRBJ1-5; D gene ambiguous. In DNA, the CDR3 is TGTGCCAGCAGCTTAGTCGGGGTCCATAGCAATCAGCCCCAGCATTTT. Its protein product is CASSLVGVHSNQPQHF.